These T cell receptor beta chains were read from a single sample in a study of CD8+ T cells in alopecia areata. The method was immunoSEQ multiplex PCR; TCRdb's version includes in-frame clones alone and lacks a portion of them. Counted here are about 110,000 clones, 55% to 60% occurring once; the ten biggest clones make up around 23%. Input material: NKG2D-low CD8+ T cells sorted from blood. The receptors derive from a human donor with alopecia areata. Both conserved end residues are part of each CDR3. D genes are given only for firm matches. Size is omitted from some rows. Given values are once, few, many or a class for expanded clones.

V gene	clone size	D gene	J gene	CDR3 DNA	CDR3 protein
TRBV13	NA	NA	TRBJ1-1	TGTGCCAGCAGCTTAGGACTGAACACTGAAGCTTTCTTT	CASSLGLNTEAFF
TRBV10-3	many	NA	TRBJ2-7	TGTGCCACTTTGGAGGGCCCGCGCTACGAGCAGTACTTC	CATLEGPRYEQYF
TRBV5-1	NA	NA	TRBJ2-5	TGCGCCAGCAGCTGGCTGCAACAAGAGACCCAGTACTTC	CASSWLQQETQYF
TRBV27	NA	NA	TRBJ1-4	TGTGCCAGCAAGACACCGGGATCACAAAAACTGTTTTTT	CASKTPGSQKLFF
TRBV5-1	NA	NA	TRBJ2-3	TGCGCCAGCAGCTCCGGGAGTATCAAGGATACGCAGTATTTT	CASSSGSIKDTQYF
TRBV7-9	NA	TRBD1	TRBJ2-1	TGTGCCAGCAGCTCAACAGGGGGCCTTCTCTTCGATGAGCAGTTCTTC	CASSSTGGLLFDEQFF
TRBV28	NA	NA	TRBJ2-3	TGTGCCAGCAGCCCCACCCGGTGGGATACGCAGTATTTT	CASSPTRWDTQYF
TRBV27	NA	NA	TRBJ2-1	TGTGCCAGCAGTTCGCTAGACGGGGGCTACAATGAGCAGTTCTTC	CASSSLDGGYNEQFF
TRBV5-8	NA	NA	TRBJ2-2	TGTGCCAGCAGCTCGTGGCAGGGCAACACCGGGGAGCTGTTTTTT	CASSSWQGNTGELFF
TRBV30	NA	NA	TRBJ2-2	TGTGCCTGGAGTTTCACCGGGGAGCTGTTTTTT	CAWSFTGELFF
TRBV15	NA	NA	TRBJ2-7	TGTGCCACCAGCAGAGACCACGGGCCGGGACTCCCTAAGAAATTC	CATSRDHGPGLPKKF
TRBV27	few	NA	TRBJ2-1	TGTGCCAGCAACTATATCGACAGTTACAATGAGCAGTTCTTC	CASNYIDSYNEQFF
TRBV27	NA	TRBD2	TRBJ2-7	TGTGCCAGCAGTTTCGGGGGGTCCTACGAGCAGTACTTC	CASSFGGSYEQYF
TRBV2	NA	NA	TRBJ1-1	TGTGCCAGCAGTGCCGGGAACACTGAAGCTTTCTTT	CASSAGNTEAFF
TRBV6-6	once	TRBD2	TRBJ2-3	TGTGCCAGCAGTTACCTAGCGGGCCCAGATACGCAGTATTTT	CASSYLAGPDTQYF
TRBV7-2	NA	NA	TRBJ2-3	TGTGCCAGCAGCTTAAATGGGAATATGCAGTATTTT	CASSLNGNMQYF
TRBV6-5	NA	NA	TRBJ2-7	TGTGCCAGCACCAACGGGACGGACGAGCAGTACTTC	CASTNGTDEQYF
TRBV4-1	once	NA	TRBJ1-5	TGCGCCAGCAGCCAAGCCAGGGATCAGCCCCAGCATTTT	CASSQARDQPQHF
TRBV7-9	few	TRBD1	TRBJ1-5	TGTGCCAGCAGCGGGACAGCCAATCAGCCCCAGCATTTT	CASSGTANQPQHF
TRBV6-5	NA	NA	TRBJ2-5	TGTGCCAGCAGTGAAGAAGGGGCCGAGACCCAGTACTTC	CASSEEGAETQYF
TRBV5-1	NA	NA	TRBJ1-2	TGCGCCAGCAGGGATTTGGGGGGCTACACCTTC	CASRDLGGYTF
TRBV5-4	NA	NA	TRBJ2-4	TGTGCCAGCAGCGGCGTGACGGGTGGAGGAAACATTCAGTACTTC	CASSGVTGGGNIQYF
TRBV27	medium-sized	NA	TRBJ2-7	TGTGCCAGCAGTAAAGGTTACGAGCAGTACTTC	CASSKGYEQYF
TRBV28	once	TRBD1	TRBJ2-4	TGTGCCAGCAGAAAAGACAGGGAATATAGAGGCATTCAGTACTTC	CASRKDREYRGIQYF
TRBV5-1	NA	NA	TRBJ2-1	TGCGCCAGCAGCTTTGCTAGCAACTACAATGAGCAGTTCTTC	CASSFASNYNEQFF
TRBV27	NA	NA	TRBJ2-1	TGTGCCAGCACCGGGCAGTCGGACAATGAGCAGTTCTTC	CASTGQSDNEQFF
TRBV19	medium-sized	NA	TRBJ2-7	TGTGCCAGTAGTATCGTGTCATCCGAGTCCTACGAGCAGTACTTC	CASSIVSSESYEQYF
TRBV6-5	NA	NA	TRBJ2-7	TGTGCCAGCACCTACGCCGGGTCCTACGAGCAGTACTTC	CASTYAGSYEQYF
TRBV27	NA	NA	TRBJ2-7	TGTGCCAGCAGTTTATTAGGCAGTAACGAGCAGTACTTC	CASSLLGSNEQYF
TRBV2	NA	TRBD1	TRBJ2-2	TGTGCCAGCAGTATTACCGGGACAGATACCGGGGAGCTGTTTTTT	CASSITGTDTGELFF
TRBV4-2	NA	NA	TRBJ2-3	TGTGCCAGCAGCCAAGAACGAGCGCTCGGGGGCGATACGCAGTATTTT	CASSQERALGGDTQYF
TRBV5-1	once	TRBD1	TRBJ2-7	TGCGCCAGCAGCTTGGCCAGGGGGCCCATATACGAGCAGTACTTC	CASSLARGPIYEQYF
TRBV28	NA	NA	TRBJ1-1	TGTGCCAGCAGTTTATGGGGCGCGGACACTGAAGCTTTCTTT	CASSLWGADTEAFF
TRBV29-1	NA	NA	TRBJ2-1	TGCAGCGTTGAACCGGGACGGAGCTCCGACAATGAGCAGTTCTTC	CSVEPGRSSDNEQFF
TRBV6-5	NA	TRBD2	TRBJ2-2	TGTGCCAGCAGTTACAGTCAGCGGGAGGCTAGCGGGGAGCTGTTTTTT	CASSYSQREASGELFF
TRBV6-5	NA	NA	TRBJ2-7	TGTGCCAGCAGTTACTTGGGGGGCGAGCAGTACTTC	CASSYLGGEQYF
TRBV28	NA	TRBD1	TRBJ2-7	TGTGCCAGCAGTTTCGGGACAGGGTCCTCCTCGGGGGAGCAGTACTTC	CASSFGTGSSSGEQYF
TRBV28	NA	TRBD1	TRBJ2-3	TGTGCCAGCAGTTCCGGGACAGGGGTGAGCACAGATACGCAGTATTTT	CASSSGTGVSTDTQYF
TRBV7-9	NA	NA	TRBJ1-2	TGTGCCAGCAGCTTCGGAGGGGATGGCTACACCTTC	CASSFGGDGYTF
TRBV4-1	NA	NA	TRBJ1-4	TGCGCCAGCAGCCAAGAAGAGGATGGGGCTACCGGAAAACTGTTTTTT	CASSQEEDGATGKLFF
TRBV27	NA	NA	TRBJ1-5	TGTGCCAGCAGTCTGAATCATGTTGGCCAGCCCCAGCATTTT	CASSLNHVGQPQHF
TRBV2	once	TRBD1	TRBJ2-2	TGTGCCAGCAAGGAAGCGACAGGGTCGGTCGGGGAGCTGTTTTTT	CASKEATGSVGELFF
TRBV5-1	NA	TRBD2	TRBJ2-1	TGCGCCAGCAGCCCGGGACTAGCGGGAGAACCTTACAATGAGCAGTTCTTC	CASSPGLAGEPYNEQFF
TRBV29-1	NA	NA	TRBJ2-7	TGCAGCGTTGAGAAAGGGGACTACGAGCAGTACTTC	CSVEKGDYEQYF
TRBV10-3	few	NA	TRBJ2-2	TGTGCCATCAGTGATGAAGCCGGGGAGCTGTTTTTT	CAISDEAGELFF
TRBV7-8	NA	TRBD2	TRBJ2-5	TGTGCCAGCAGCTTCGGGACTATCCAAGAGACCCAGTACTTC	CASSFGTIQETQYF